This T cell receptor beta chain comes out of a study of blood T cell repertoires in COVID-19. Across the study: Italy, Spain and the United States were the sources of the convalescent and acute COVID-19 samples. T cells, B-cell-depleted T cells, or PBMCs provided the cDNA or gDNA that served as material.

Trimming removed 1 base from V and 0 bases from J; junction bases left unmatched: 2. The CDR3 has 16 amino acids. The germline V gene has CDR1 LGHNA and CDR2 YSLEER. Original handling: Amplifying reference gene primers gave estimates of nucleated cell counts. TCRdb's table, derived via immunoSEQ multiplex PCR, lists solely in-frame clones and lacks some. V, J and clone size derive from that table, while D and trimming were established from the DNA sequence. The sample contains roughly 120,000 clones, roughly 85% of which appear only once. The specimen sequenced was peripheral blood. The sequence came from a man between 35 and 55 years old with acute or convalescent COVID-19. The chain carries TRBV4-3 and TRBJ2-2; 7 bases align to TRBD1. This CDR3 is CASSQAGTANTGELFF. The CDR3 region has the DNA TGCGCCAGCAGCCAAGCGGGGACAGCGAACACCGGGGAGCTGTTTTTT.